The rows below give T cell receptor beta chains drawn from one sample of a study of human T cells and chemical hapten exposure. TCRdb passed the RACE reads through MiXCR, listing each CDR3 protein once. The repertoire includes 65,000 to 95,000 distinct CDR3 sequences, 6.5% to 8% of them detected once, and 1.3% sits in the top ten. Material: whole blood, obtained in connection with sensitization to the hapten diphenylcyclopropenone (DPC). The receptors originated from a woman in her thirties with alopecia areata. Some clones in this sample may be carry-over from other donors' samples. The CDR3 runs from the conserved cysteine through the conserved F or W. Each record gives: V gene, clone size, J gene, CDR3 length, D gene, CDR3 DNA, CDR3 protein. A D gene is named only where the DNA matches it firmly. Some rows have no size entry. The others give once, few or many, or a class for an expanded clone.

TRBV14,many,TRBJ2-7,16,-,TGTGCCAGCAGCCAAGAGTACAGGACATCTACCTACGAGCAGTACTTC,CASSQEYRTSTYEQYF
TRBV2,few,TRBJ2-1,14,-,TGTGCCAGCAGTGACTACAGCTCCTACAATGAGCAGTTCTTC,CASSDYSSYNEQFF
TRBV4-1,-,TRBJ1-4,16,-,TGCGCCAGCAGCCGCAATCAGATTGCAACTAATGAAAAACTGTTTTTT,CASSRNQIATNEKLFF
TRBV7-9,-,TRBJ1-4,15,TRBD1,TGTGCCAGCAGCTCCGACAGGGACGGTAATGAAAAACTGTTTTTT,CASSSDRDGNEKLFF
TRBV7-9,many,TRBJ1-1,18,TRBD1,TGTGCCAGCAGCTTAGTAGGAAGCAGGGGGCGCGGGAACACTGAAGCTTTCTTT,CASSLVGSRGRGNTEAFF
TRBV5-1,few,TRBJ1-1,15,TRBD1,TGCGCCAGCAGCTGGGCGACAGGGAGGAACACTGAAGCTTTCTTT,CASSWATGRNTEAFF
TRBV29-1,few,TRBJ1-2,14,-,TGCAGCGTTGAAGAAGGATCGGGTTGGTATCGCTACACCTTC,CSVEEGSGWYRYTF
TRBV6-5,-,TRBJ2-2,13,-,TGTGCCAGCAGTTACCTGAACACCGGGGAGCTGTTTTTT,CASSYLNTGELFF
TRBV6-5,many,TRBJ1-2,17,TRBD1,TGTGCCAGCAGTTACTCGTCGTGGGCAGGGGGAACCTATGGCTACACCTTC,CASSYSSWAGGTYGYTF
TRBV7-2,-,TRBJ1-2,15,TRBD1,TGTGCCAGCAGCCACGGGCAGGGGGCTTCCTATGGCTACACCTTC,CASSHGQGASYGYTF
TRBV7-9,-,TRBJ2-5,14,-,TGTGCCAGCAGCAACCGGGACTTCCAAGAGACCCAGTACTTC,CASSNRDFQETQYF
TRBV18,-,TRBJ1-1,13,-,TGTACCAGCTCACCAGACAGGAACACTGAAGCTTTCTTT,CTSSPDRNTEAFF
TRBV12-3/TRBV12-4,-,TRBJ2-2,13,TRBD2,TGTGCCAGCACCTGGGGTAGCGGGGGGGAGCTGTTTTTT,CASTWGSGGELFF
TRBV30,few,TRBJ2-3,15,-,TGTGCCTGGAGTGTGGGTGGACCTAGCACAGATACGCAGTATTTT,CAWSVGGPSTDTQYF
TRBV7-9,-,TRBJ1-2,14,TRBD1,TGTGCCAGCAGCAAGGGACAGCTTTACTATGGCTACACCTTC,CASSKGQLYYGYTF
TRBV12-3/TRBV12-4,many,TRBJ1-6,14,-,TGTGCCAGCAGTTTCGAGGCTGGGAATTCACCCCTCCACTTT,CASSFEAGNSPLHF
TRBV6-6,many,TRBJ2-7,15,TRBD1,TGTGCCAGCAGTTACCCCGGACAGGGGAACTACGAGCAGTACTTC,CASSYPGQGNYEQYF
TRBV25-1,many,TRBJ1-3,13,-,TGTGCCAGCAGTCAGAACCTTGGAAACACCATATATTTT,CASSQNLGNTIYF
TRBV4-1,many,TRBJ2-3,14,TRBD2,TGCGCCAGCAGCCAAGTCCGGGGGGAAGATACGCAGTATTTT,CASSQVRGEDTQYF
TRBV5-1,-,TRBJ2-1,14,TRBD1,TGCGCCAGCAGCGGAGGACAGGTCTACAATGAGCAGTTCTTC,CASSGGQVYNEQFF
TRBV3-1,few,TRBJ1-6,13,-,TGTGCCAGCAGCCCGTCCGTCGGTTTACCCCTCCACTTT,CASSPSVGLPLHF
TRBV7-2,many,TRBJ2-7,15,TRBD1,TGTGCCAGCAGCTTGGCCGGGACAGGGGGCTACGAGCAGTACTTC,CASSLAGTGGYEQYF
TRBV15,many,TRBJ1-5,13,-,TGTGCCACCAGCAGAGAAGGTAATCAGCCCCAGCATTTT,CATSREGNQPQHF
TRBV7-9,few,TRBJ1-6,15,-,TGTGCCAGCAGCCCCAGGACAGTCCATAATTCACCCCTCCACTTT,CASSPRTVHNSPLHF